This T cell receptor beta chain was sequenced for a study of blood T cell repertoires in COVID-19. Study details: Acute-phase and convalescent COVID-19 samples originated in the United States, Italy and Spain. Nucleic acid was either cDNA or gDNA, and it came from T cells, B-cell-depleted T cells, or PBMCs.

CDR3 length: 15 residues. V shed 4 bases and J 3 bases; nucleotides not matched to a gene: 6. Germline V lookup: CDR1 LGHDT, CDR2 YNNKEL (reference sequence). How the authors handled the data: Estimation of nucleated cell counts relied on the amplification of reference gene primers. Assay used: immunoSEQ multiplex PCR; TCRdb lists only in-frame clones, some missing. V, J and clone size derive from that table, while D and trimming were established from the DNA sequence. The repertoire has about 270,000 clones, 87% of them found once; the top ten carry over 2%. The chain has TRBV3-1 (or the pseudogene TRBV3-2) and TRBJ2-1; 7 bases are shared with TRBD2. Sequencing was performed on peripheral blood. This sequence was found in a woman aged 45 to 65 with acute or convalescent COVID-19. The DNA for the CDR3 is TGTGCCAGCAGCCTTCCTAGCGGTGTCTACAATGAGCAGTTCTTC. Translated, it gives CASSLPSGVYNEQFF.